These T cell receptor beta chains were read from a single sample in a study of radiotherapy plus CTLA-4 blockade in lung cancer. Measured with immunoSEQ multiplex PCR; TCRdb has only the in-frame clones, and not every one. The profile covers tens of thousands of clones, with 60% to 80% appearing a single time and 9.8% taken by the ten largest. The source was peripheral blood, collected from a patient treated with radiotherapy plus ipilimumab. Receptor source: a human donor with non-small cell lung cancer who had stable disease on radiotherapy plus ipilimumab. CDR3s include the opening cysteine and the closing phenylalanine or tryptophan. The D gene is left open where the match is weak. Not every row has a clone size; where given, it reads once, few, many or a size class.

cdr3_aa: CAWSTGQGASGANVLTF
cdr3_nt: TGTGCCTGGAGTACTGGACAGGGGGCGTCTGGGGCCAACGTCCTGACTTTC
v_call: TRBV30
cdr3_length: 17
j_call: TRBJ2-6
d_call: TRBD1
clone_size: .

cdr3_aa: CASSASRDSYTQYF
cdr3_nt: TGTGCCAGCTCAGCCTCCAGGGACAGCTATACGCAGTATTTT
v_call: TRBV18
cdr3_length: 14
j_call: TRBJ2-3
d_call: TRBD1
clone_size: .

cdr3_aa: CSAVGDNEKLFF
cdr3_nt: TGCAGCGCCGTGGGAGATAATGAAAAACTGTTTTTT
v_call: TRBV29-1
cdr3_length: 12
j_call: TRBJ1-4
d_call: .
clone_size: .

cdr3_aa: CASSPGHLTDTQYF
cdr3_nt: TGTGCCAGCAGCCCGGGACACCTCACAGATACGCAGTATTTT
v_call: TRBV7-2
cdr3_length: 14
j_call: TRBJ2-3
d_call: .
clone_size: .

cdr3_aa: CASSLEGGAAYEQYF
cdr3_nt: TGTGCCAGCTCTCTCGAAGGGGGGGCTGCTTACGAGCAGTACTTC
v_call: TRBV18
cdr3_length: 15
j_call: TRBJ2-7
d_call: .
clone_size: .

cdr3_aa: CASSLWTGGSGANVLTF
cdr3_nt: TGTGCCAGCAGCTTGTGGACAGGGGGATCTGGGGCCAACGTCCTGACTTTC
v_call: TRBV5-6
cdr3_length: 17
j_call: TRBJ2-6
d_call: TRBD1
clone_size: .

cdr3_aa: CASSRNSGGAKDTQYF
cdr3_nt: TGTGCCAGCAGCCGGAATAGCGGGGGGGCCAAAGATACGCAGTATTTT
v_call: TRBV11-2
cdr3_length: 16
j_call: TRBJ2-3
d_call: TRBD2
clone_size: once

cdr3_aa: CASSLVGGNTEAFF
cdr3_nt: TGTGCCAGCAGCTTAGTTGGCGGGAACACTGAAGCTTTCTTT
v_call: TRBV7-6
cdr3_length: 14
j_call: TRBJ1-1
d_call: .
clone_size: .

cdr3_aa: CASGGGRVNTEAFF
cdr3_nt: TGCGCCAGCGGAGGGGGGAGGGTAAACACTGAAGCTTTCTTT
v_call: TRBV10-2
cdr3_length: 14
j_call: TRBJ1-1
d_call: .
clone_size: few

cdr3_aa: CASSQVDLGFSGANVLTF
cdr3_nt: TGCGCCAGCAGCCAAGTCGATCTCGGGTTCTCTGGGGCCAACGTCCTGACTTTC
v_call: TRBV4-1
cdr3_length: 18
j_call: TRBJ2-6
d_call: .
clone_size: few

cdr3_aa: CASSQDWRGGEQYF
cdr3_nt: TGCGCCAGCAGCCAAGATTGGAGGGGGGGCGAGCAGTACTTC
v_call: TRBV4-3
cdr3_length: 14
j_call: TRBJ2-7
d_call: .
clone_size: few

cdr3_aa: CASSINSGNTIYF
cdr3_nt: TGTGCCAGCAGCATAAACTCTGGAAACACCATATATTTT
v_call: TRBV9
cdr3_length: 13
j_call: TRBJ1-3
d_call: .
clone_size: few